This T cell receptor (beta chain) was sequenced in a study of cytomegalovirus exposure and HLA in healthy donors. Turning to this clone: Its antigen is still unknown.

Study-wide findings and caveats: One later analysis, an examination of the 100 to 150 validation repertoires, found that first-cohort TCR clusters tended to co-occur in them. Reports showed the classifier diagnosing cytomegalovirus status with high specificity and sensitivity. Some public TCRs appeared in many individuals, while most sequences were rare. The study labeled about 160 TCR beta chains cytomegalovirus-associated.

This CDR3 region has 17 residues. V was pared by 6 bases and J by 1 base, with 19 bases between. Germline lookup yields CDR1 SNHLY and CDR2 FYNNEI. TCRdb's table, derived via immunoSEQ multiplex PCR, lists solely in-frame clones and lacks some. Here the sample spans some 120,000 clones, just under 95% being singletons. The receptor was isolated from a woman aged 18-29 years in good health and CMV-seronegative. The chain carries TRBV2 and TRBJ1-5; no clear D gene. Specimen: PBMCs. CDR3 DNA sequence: TGTGCCAGCAGAGGTAACACGGCGGAACGGAGCAATCAGCCCCAGCATTTT. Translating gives CASRGNTAERSNQPQHF. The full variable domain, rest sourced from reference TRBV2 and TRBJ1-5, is EPEVTQTPSHQVTQMGQEVILRCVPISNHLYFYWYRQILGQKVEFLVSFYNNEISEKSEIFDDQFSVERPDGSNFTLKIRSTKLEDSAMYFCASRGNTAERSNQPQHFGDGTRLSIL.